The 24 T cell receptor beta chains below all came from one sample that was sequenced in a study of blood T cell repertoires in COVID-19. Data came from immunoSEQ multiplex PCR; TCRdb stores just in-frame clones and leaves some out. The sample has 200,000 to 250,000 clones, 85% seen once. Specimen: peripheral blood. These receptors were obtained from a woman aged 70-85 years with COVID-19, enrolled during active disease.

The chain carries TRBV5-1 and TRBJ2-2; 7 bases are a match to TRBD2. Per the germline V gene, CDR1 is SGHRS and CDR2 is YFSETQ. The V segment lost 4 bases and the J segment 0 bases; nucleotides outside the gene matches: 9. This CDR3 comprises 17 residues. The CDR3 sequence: CASSRPGGGSNTGELFF. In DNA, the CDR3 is TGCGCCAGCAGCCGCCCGGGGGGAGGTTCGAACACCGGGGAGCTGTTTTTT.

CDR3 sequence (DNA): TGTGCCAGCAGTACTCCGGGACAAGGATTCTATGGCTACACCTTC. This translates into CASSTPGQGFYGYTF. This sequence joins TRBV6-5 and TRBJ1-2, with D possibly matching TRBD1 (6 bases). Germline V lookup: CDR1 MNHEY, CDR2 SVGAGI. This CDR3 is built from 15 residues. Trimming left V 5 bases short and J 4 bases short, with 17 bases between.

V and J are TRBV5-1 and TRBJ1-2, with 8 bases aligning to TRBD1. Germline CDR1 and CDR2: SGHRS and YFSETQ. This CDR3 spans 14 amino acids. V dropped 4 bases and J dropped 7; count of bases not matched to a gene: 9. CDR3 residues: CASSLTTGASGYTF. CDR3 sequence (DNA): TGCGCCAGCAGCCTCACGACAGGGGCCTCTGGCTACACCTTC.

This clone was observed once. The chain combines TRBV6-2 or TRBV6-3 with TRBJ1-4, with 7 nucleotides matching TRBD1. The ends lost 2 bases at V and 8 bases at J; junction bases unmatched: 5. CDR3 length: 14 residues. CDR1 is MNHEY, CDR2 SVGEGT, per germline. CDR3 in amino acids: CASSYGQAGEKLFF. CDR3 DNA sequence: TGTGCCAGCAGTTACGGACAGGCGGGGGAAAAACTGTTTTTT.

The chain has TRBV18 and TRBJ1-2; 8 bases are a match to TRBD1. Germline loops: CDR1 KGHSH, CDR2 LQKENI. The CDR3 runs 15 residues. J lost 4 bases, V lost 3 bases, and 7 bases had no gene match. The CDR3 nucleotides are TGTGCCAGCTCACCCTGGGGACAGGCGGTCTATGGCTACACCTTC. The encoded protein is CASSPWGQAVYGYTF.

CDR3 residues: CASSPDSDYGYTF. Written as DNA, the CDR3 is TGTGCCAGCAGTCCGGACAGTGACTATGGCTACACCTTC. The J gene is TRBJ1-2, the V gene TRBV7-2, with TRBD1 as a possible D gene (6 bases). Germline CDR1 is SGHTA and CDR2 is FQGNSA. The CDR3 has 13 amino acids. Trimming took 6 bases from V and 3 from J, leaving 11 bases between them.

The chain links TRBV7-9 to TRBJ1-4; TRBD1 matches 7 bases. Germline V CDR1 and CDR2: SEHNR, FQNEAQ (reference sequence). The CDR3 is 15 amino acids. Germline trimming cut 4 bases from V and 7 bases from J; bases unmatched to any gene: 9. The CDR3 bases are TGTGCCAGCAGCTCCACAGGGGATTTGAGTGAAAAACTGTTTTTT. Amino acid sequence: CASSSTGDLSEKLFF.

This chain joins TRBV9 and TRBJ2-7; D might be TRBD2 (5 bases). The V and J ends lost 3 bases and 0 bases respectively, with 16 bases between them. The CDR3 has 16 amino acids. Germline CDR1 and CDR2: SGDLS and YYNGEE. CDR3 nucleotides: TGTGCCAGCAGCGATACAGCCGTTCGGGACTCCTACGAGCAGTACTTC. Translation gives CASSDTAVRDSYEQYF.

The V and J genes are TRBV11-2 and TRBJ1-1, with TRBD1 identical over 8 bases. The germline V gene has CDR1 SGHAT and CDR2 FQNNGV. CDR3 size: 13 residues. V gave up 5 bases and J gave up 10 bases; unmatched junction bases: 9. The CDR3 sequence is CASSLSQGAPAFF. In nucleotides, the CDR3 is TGTGCCAGCAGCCTCAGCCAGGGGGCGCCAGCTTTCTTT.

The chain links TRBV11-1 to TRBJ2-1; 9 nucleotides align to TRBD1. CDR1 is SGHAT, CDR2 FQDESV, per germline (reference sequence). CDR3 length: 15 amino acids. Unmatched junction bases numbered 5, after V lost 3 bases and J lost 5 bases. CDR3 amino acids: CASSLGTGRDNEQFF. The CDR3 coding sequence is TGTGCCAGCAGCTTGGGGACAGGGAGGGACAATGAGCAGTTCTTC.

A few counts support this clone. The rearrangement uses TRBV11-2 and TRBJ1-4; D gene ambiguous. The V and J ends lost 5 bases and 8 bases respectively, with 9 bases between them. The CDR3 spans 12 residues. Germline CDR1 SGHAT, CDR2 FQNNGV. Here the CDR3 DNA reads TGTGCCAGCAGCCCGGTGGGCGAAAAACTGTTTTTT. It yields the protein CASSPVGEKLFF.

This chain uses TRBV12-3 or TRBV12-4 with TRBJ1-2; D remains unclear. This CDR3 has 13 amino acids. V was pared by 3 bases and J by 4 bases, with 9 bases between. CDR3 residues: CASSFSVSYGYTF. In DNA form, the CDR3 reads TGTGCCAGCAGTTTCTCGGTATCCTATGGCTACACCTTC.

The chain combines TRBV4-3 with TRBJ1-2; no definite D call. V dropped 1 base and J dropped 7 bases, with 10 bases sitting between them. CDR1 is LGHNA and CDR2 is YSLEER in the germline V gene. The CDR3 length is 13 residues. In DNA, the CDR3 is TGCGCCAGCAGCCAAGTCGGGGTACGTGGCTACACCTTC. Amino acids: CASSQVGVRGYTF.

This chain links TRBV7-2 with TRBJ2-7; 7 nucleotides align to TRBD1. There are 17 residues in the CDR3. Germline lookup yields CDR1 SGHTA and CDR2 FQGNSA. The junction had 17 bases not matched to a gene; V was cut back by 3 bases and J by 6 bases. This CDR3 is CASSFAPARQGKSEQYF. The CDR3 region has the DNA TGTGCCAGCAGCTTCGCCCCTGCCCGACAGGGTAAGTCCGAGCAGTACTTC.

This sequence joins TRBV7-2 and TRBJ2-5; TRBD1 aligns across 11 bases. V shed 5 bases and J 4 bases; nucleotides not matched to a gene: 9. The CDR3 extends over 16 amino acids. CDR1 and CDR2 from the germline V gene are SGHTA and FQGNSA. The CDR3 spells CASSKLGQGAGETQYF. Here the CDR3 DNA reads TGTGCCAGCAGCAAACTCGGACAGGGGGCAGGAGAGACCCAGTACTTC.

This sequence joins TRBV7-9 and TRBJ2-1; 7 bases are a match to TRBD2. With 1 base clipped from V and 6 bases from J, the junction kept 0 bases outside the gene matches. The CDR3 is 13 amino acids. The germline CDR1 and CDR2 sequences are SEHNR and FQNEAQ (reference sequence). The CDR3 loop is CASSLGGGNEQFF. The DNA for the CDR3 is TGTGCCAGCAGCTTAGGCGGGGGCAATGAGCAGTTCTTC. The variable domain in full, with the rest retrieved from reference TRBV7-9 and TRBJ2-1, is DTGVSQNPRHKITKRGQNVTFRCDPISEHNRLYWYRQTLGQGPEFLTYFQNEAQLEKSRLLSDRFSAERPKGSFSTLEIQRTEQGDSAMYLCASSLGGGNEQFFGPGTRLTVL.

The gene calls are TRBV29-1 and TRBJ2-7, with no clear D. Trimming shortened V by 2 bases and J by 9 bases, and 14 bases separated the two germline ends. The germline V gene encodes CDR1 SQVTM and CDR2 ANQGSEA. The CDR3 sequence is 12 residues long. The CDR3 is CSVEILSFGQYF. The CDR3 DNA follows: TGCAGCGTTGAAATACTGTCTTTCGGGCAGTACTTC.

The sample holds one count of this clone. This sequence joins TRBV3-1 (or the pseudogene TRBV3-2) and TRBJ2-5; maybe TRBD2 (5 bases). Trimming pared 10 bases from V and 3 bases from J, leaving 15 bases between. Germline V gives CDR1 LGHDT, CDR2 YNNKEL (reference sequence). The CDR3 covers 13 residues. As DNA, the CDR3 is TGTGCCACCGGGGATCTGGGAAAAGAGACCCAGTACTTC. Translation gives CATGDLGKETQYF.

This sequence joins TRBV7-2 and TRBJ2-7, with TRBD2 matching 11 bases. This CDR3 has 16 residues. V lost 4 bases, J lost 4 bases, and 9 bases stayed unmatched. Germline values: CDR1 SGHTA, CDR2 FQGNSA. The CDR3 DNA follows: TGTGCCAGCAGCTCCCAAACTAGCGGGAGTTTGTACGAGCAGTACTTC. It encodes CASSSQTSGSLYEQYF.

CDR3 in amino acids: CASSLAPVAGVGETQYF. The DNA for the CDR3 is TGCGCCAGCAGCTTGGCTCCGGTAGCGGGAGTCGGGGAGACCCAGTACTTC. The chain uses TRBV5-1 and TRBJ2-5; 9 nucleotides agree with TRBD2. V dropped 0 bases and J dropped 5; count of bases not matched to a gene: 11. The CDR3 length is 17 residues. The germline V gene encodes CDR1 SGHRS and CDR2 YFSETQ. Combining the CDR3 with reference TRBV5-1 and TRBJ2-5 gives the whole variable domain KAGVTQTPRYLIKTRGQQVTLSCSPISGHRSVSWYQQTPGQGLQFLFEYFSETQRNKGNFPGRFSGRQFSNSRSEMNVSTLELGDSALYLCASSLAPVAGVGETQYFGPGTRLLVL.

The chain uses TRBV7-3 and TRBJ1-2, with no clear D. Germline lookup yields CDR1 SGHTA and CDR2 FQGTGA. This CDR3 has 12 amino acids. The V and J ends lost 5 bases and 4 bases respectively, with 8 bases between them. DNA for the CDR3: TGTGCCAGCAGCCAACCAGGCTATGGCTACACCTTC. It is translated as CASSQPGYGYTF.

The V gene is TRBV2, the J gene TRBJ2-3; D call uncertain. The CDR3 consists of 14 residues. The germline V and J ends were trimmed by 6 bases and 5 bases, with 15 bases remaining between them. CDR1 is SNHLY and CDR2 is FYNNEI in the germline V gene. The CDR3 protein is CASSLTSTQDTQYF. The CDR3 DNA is TGTGCCAGCAGCCTCACTTCTACGCAAGATACGCAGTATTTT.

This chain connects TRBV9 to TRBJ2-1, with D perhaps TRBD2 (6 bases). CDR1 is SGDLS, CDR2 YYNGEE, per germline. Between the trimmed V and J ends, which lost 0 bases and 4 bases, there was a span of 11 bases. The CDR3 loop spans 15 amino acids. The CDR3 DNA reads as TGTGCCAGCAGCGTAGATAGCGGTCTGTACAATGAGCAGTTCTTC. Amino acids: CASSVDSGLYNEQFF. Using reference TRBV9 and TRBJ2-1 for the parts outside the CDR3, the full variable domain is DSGVTQTPKHLITATGQRVTLRCSPRSGDLSVYWYQQSLDQGLQFLIQYYNGEERAKGNILERFSAQQFPDLHSELNLSSLELGDSALYFCASSVDSGLYNEQFFGPGTRLTVL.

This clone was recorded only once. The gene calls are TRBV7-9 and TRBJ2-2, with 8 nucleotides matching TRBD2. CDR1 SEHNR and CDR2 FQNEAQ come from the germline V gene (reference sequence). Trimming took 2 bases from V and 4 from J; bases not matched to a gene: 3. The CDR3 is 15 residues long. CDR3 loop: CASSLLSGGTGELFF. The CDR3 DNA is TGTGCCAGCAGCTTATTAAGCGGGGGCACCGGGGAGCTGTTTTTT.